The rows below give T cell receptor beta chains drawn from one sample of a study of T cells in Graves' hyperthyroidism and ophthalmopathy. Each CDR3 protein gets one entry after TCRdb re-called the multiplex PCR reads with MiXCR. The sample gives 380,000 or so distinct CDR3 sequences, around 13% of which show up once; under 30% is in the top ten. The specimen sequenced was blood. Receptors were obtained from a woman aged 25 to 39 with Graves' hyperthyroidism. Both conserved end residues are part of each CDR3. Fields, in order: CDR3 DNA, CDR3 protein, clone size, J gene, D gene, V gene. The D gene is left open where the match is weak. Size is stated for part of the rows, as once, few or many counts, or as a class when the clone is expanded.

DNA: TGTGCCAGCAGTTCCCCCTTGGGGGGGGCGCATCTCGGGGAGCTGTTTTTT
CDR3: CASSSPLGGAHLGELFF
size: many
J: TRBJ2-2
D: NA
V: TRBV6-1

DNA: TGCAGCGCCGCAGAGGGCCTGAGAGCGCTACCCCGGGATACGCAGTATTTT
CDR3: CSAAEGLRALPRDTQYF
size: few
J: TRBJ2-3
D: NA
V: TRBV29-1

DNA: TGTGCCAGCACCGGGCAGGAAGATACCACCGGGGAGCTGTTTTTT
CDR3: CASTGQEDTTGELFF
size: many
J: TRBJ2-2
D: NA
V: TRBV2

DNA: TGTGCCAGCAGTCAATTCACCGGGACAGGGTTCGTCATTCAGTACTTC
CDR3: CASSQFTGTGFVIQYF
size: few
J: TRBJ2-4
D: TRBD1
V: TRBV7-6

DNA: TGTGCCAGCTCCCAAGGACCTCTCTACGAGCAGTACTTC
CDR3: CASSQGPLYEQYF
size: few
J: TRBJ2-7
D: NA
V: TRBV3-1

DNA: TGCGCCAGCAGTCTCCTACAGACTAGCCGGGGAGGAGAGCAGTACTTC
CDR3: CASSLLQTSRGGEQYF
size: many
J: TRBJ2-7
D: TRBD2
V: TRBV10-2

DNA: TGTGCCAGCATCCGCTGGGAGACCGGGGAGCTGTTTTTT
CDR3: CASIRWETGELFF
size: NA
J: TRBJ2-2
D: NA
V: TRBV28

DNA: TGTGCCAGCAGGCTGACAGGGTACTACCCCGGGGAGCTGTTTTTT
CDR3: CASRLTGYYPGELFF
size: NA
J: TRBJ2-2
D: TRBD1
V: TRBV28

DNA: TGTGCCTGGAGTTATCATGGGGGCTACACCTTC
CDR3: CAWSYHGGYTF
size: many
J: TRBJ1-2
D: NA
V: TRBV30

DNA: TGTGCCAGCAGTCGCTACGGTAATGAGCAGTTCTTC
CDR3: CASSRYGNEQFF
size: many
J: TRBJ2-1
D: NA
V: TRBV11-2

DNA: TGCAGTGCTAGAAGGCGGGACAGGGTCACCCAGTACTTC
CDR3: CSARRRDRVTQYF
size: many
J: TRBJ2-5
D: TRBD1
V: TRBV20-1

DNA: TGTGCCAGCAGTGAAGGGGTTGGCAGAAGAGTGAACACTGAAGCTTTCTTT
CDR3: CASSEGVGRRVNTEAFF
size: many
J: TRBJ1-1
D: NA
V: TRBV2

DNA: TGTGCCAGCTCACGCCTAGTGGCCGAGGGTTGGGGGAATGAGCAGTTCTTC
CDR3: CASSRLVAEGWGNEQFF
size: many
J: TRBJ2-1
D: NA
V: TRBV18

DNA: TGTACCAGCAGTTACCTCGGGTCCGGGTATGGCACTGAAGCTTTCTTT
CDR3: CTSSYLGSGYGTEAFF
size: once
J: TRBJ1-1
D: NA
V: TRBV6-9

DNA: TGTGCCAGCAGAGACAGGGGTGGAGACCACTACGAGCAGTACTTC
CDR3: CASRDRGGDHYEQYF
size: many
J: TRBJ2-7
D: TRBD1
V: TRBV28

DNA: TGTGCCAGCAGTTTATCCCATACTACCGGGGAGCTGTTTTTT
CDR3: CASSLSHTTGELFF
size: few
J: TRBJ2-2
D: NA
V: TRBV28

DNA: TGTGCCAGTAGTATACAGGGACTAAGCAATGAGCAGTTCTTC
CDR3: CASSIQGLSNEQFF
size: NA
J: TRBJ2-1
D: TRBD2
V: TRBV19

DNA: TGTGCCAGCAGATCCCGACACCTACAAGAGACCCAGTACTTC
CDR3: CASRSRHLQETQYF
size: many
J: TRBJ2-5
D: NA
V: TRBV28

DNA: TGTGCCAGCAGCTCGATGGGGCTAGCTAACGATGAGCAGTTCTTC
CDR3: CASSSMGLANDEQFF
size: many
J: TRBJ2-1
D: NA
V: TRBV7-8

DNA: TGTGCCACCAGTGATCCAGCACGGGGGGGGGGAGAGACCCAGTACTTC
CDR3: CATSDPARGGGETQYF
size: many
J: TRBJ2-5
D: TRBD2
V: TRBV24-1

DNA: TGCAGCGGAGGAGCCGGTGGGAATGAGCAGTTCTTC
CDR3: CSGGAGGNEQFF
size: many
J: TRBJ2-1
D: NA
V: TRBV29-1

DNA: TGTGCCAGCAGCTCCGGACTAGCGGGAGCTACCTACGAGCAGTACTTC
CDR3: CASSSGLAGATYEQYF
size: few
J: TRBJ2-7
D: TRBD2
V: TRBV9

DNA: TGCAGTGCTAGGGAGGGTAGCGGGAGGGACGAGCAGTACTTC
CDR3: CSAREGSGRDEQYF
size: NA
J: TRBJ2-7
D: TRBD2
V: TRBV20-1

DNA: TGTGCCAGCAGCGTAGCGGGAGTTCAATACGAGCAGTACTTC
CDR3: CASSVAGVQYEQYF
size: many
J: TRBJ2-7
D: TRBD2
V: TRBV6-1

DNA: TGTGCCTGGAATCAGGACATATACTCTGGAAACACCATATATTTT
CDR3: CAWNQDIYSGNTIYF
size: NA
J: TRBJ1-3
D: NA
V: TRBV30

DNA: TGCGCCAGCAGCCGGACAGGGGATGGTCAGCCCCAGCATTTT
CDR3: CASSRTGDGQPQHF
size: many
J: TRBJ1-5
D: TRBD1
V: TRBV5-1

DNA: TGTGCCAGTAGTACGGTATGGGACAGGGGACTGTCTGGGGCCAACGTCCTGACTTTC
CDR3: CASSTVWDRGLSGANVLTF
size: NA
J: TRBJ2-6
D: TRBD1
V: TRBV19

DNA: TGTGCCAGCAGCGTGAGCGGGATGAATGAGCAGTTCTTC
CDR3: CASSVSGMNEQFF
size: NA
J: TRBJ2-1
D: TRBD2
V: TRBV9

DNA: TGTGCCAGCAGCTTGGCCCCTGGGGACTATGGCTACACCTTC
CDR3: CASSLAPGDYGYTF
size: NA
J: TRBJ1-2
D: NA
V: TRBV5-5

DNA: TGTGCCAGCAGTCCGCGGGGTAGCGGTTACGAGCAGTACTTC
CDR3: CASSPRGSGYEQYF
size: many
J: TRBJ2-7
D: NA
V: TRBV28

DNA: TGCGCCAGCAGCTTGGGGGACAGCTCCTACGAGCAGTACTTC
CDR3: CASSLGDSSYEQYF
size: many
J: TRBJ2-7
D: TRBD1
V: TRBV5-1

DNA: TGTGCCAGCAGTGAAGGGCAAAGGACGTTTGGCTACACCTTC
CDR3: CASSEGQRTFGYTF
size: many
J: TRBJ1-2
D: NA
V: TRBV2

DNA: TGTGCCTGGGACCGGGACAAAGGGGACAATGAGCAGTTCTTC
CDR3: CAWDRDKGDNEQFF
size: NA
J: TRBJ2-1
D: NA
V: TRBV30

DNA: TGCAGTGCTCTCCCAGAGCGGCCCTCCTACGAGCAGTACTTC
CDR3: CSALPERPSYEQYF
size: many
J: TRBJ2-7
D: NA
V: TRBV20-1

DNA: TGTGCCAGCAGCTTACCGGGCGGGACAGGGGGCCTAACGCAGTATTTT
CDR3: CASSLPGGTGGLTQYF
size: NA
J: TRBJ2-3
D: TRBD1
V: TRBV7-2

DNA: TGTGCCAGCAGTGAGTTTCGGCTAGCGGCCGCCAATGAGCAGTTCTTC
CDR3: CASSEFRLAAANEQFF
size: many
J: TRBJ2-1
D: TRBD2
V: TRBV25-1

DNA: TGTGCCAGCTCACCTGAGGCGGGAAGGTCTGGCGGGGAGCTGTTTTTT
CDR3: CASSPEAGRSGGELFF
size: NA
J: TRBJ2-2
D: NA
V: TRBV18

DNA: TGTGCCAGCAGTGAACAGGAGAACACTGAAGCTTTCTTT
CDR3: CASSEQENTEAFF
size: NA
J: TRBJ1-1
D: NA
V: TRBV6-1

DNA: TGCGCCAGCAGCCCCGGGGGAGGGAGCAATCAGCCCCAGCATTTT
CDR3: CASSPGGGSNQPQHF
size: many
J: TRBJ1-5
D: NA
V: TRBV6-1

DNA: TGCGCCAGCAGACGTGGACCTGCGCCTCTTTGGACCATATATTTT
CDR3: CASRRGPAPLWTIYF
size: NA
J: TRBJ1-3
D: NA
V: TRBV4-1

DNA: TGTGCCAGCAGTTCCCGACTAGCGGGAGAGCGGGATACGCAGTATTTT
CDR3: CASSSRLAGERDTQYF
size: many
J: TRBJ2-3
D: TRBD2
V: TRBV6-5

DNA: TGTGCCAGCAGCACGGCGGCGGGTCAAGAGACCCAGTACTTC
CDR3: CASSTAAGQETQYF
size: NA
J: TRBJ2-5
D: NA
V: TRBV5-4

DNA: TGTGCCAGCAGTACAGGAACCCAAGAGACCCAGTACTTC
CDR3: CASSTGTQETQYF
size: NA
J: TRBJ2-5
D: NA
V: TRBV13

DNA: TGTGCCAGCAGCCACAACGGACAGCCCTATGGCTACACCTTC
CDR3: CASSHNGQPYGYTF
size: NA
J: TRBJ1-2
D: NA
V: TRBV3-1

DNA: TGTGCCAGCAGGCCAAATAACCAAAAGGACTATGGCTACACCTTC
CDR3: CASRPNNQKDYGYTF
size: few
J: TRBJ1-2
D: NA
V: TRBV6-2/TRBV6-3

DNA: TGTGCCAGCAGTTATTCTAGCGGGAGTGGCCTCGAGCAGTACTTC
CDR3: CASSYSSGSGLEQYF
size: many
J: TRBJ2-7
D: TRBD2
V: TRBV6-2/TRBV6-3

DNA: TGTGCCAGCAGTTTTTATCGGGACCCCTATAACCCTTACTTC
CDR3: CASSFYRDPYNPYF
size: NA
J: TRBJ2-5
D: NA
V: TRBV28

DNA: TGTGCCACCAGCAGAGGGGCAGGGGGAGTCTATGGCTACACCTTC
CDR3: CATSRGAGGVYGYTF
size: many
J: TRBJ1-2
D: TRBD1
V: TRBV15

DNA: TGCAGTGCTAGGAAACAGGGGGCCTCCTGGACTGAAGCTTTCTTT
CDR3: CSARKQGASWTEAFF
size: many
J: TRBJ1-1
D: TRBD1
V: TRBV20-1

DNA: TGTGCCAGCAGCCCCTTCGAGGGGACGGCGAGCTCCTATAATTCACCCCTCCACTTT
CDR3: CASSPFEGTASSYNSPLHF
size: NA
J: TRBJ1-6
D: NA
V: TRBV7-8

DNA: TGCAGCGTTGAGTCAGGGGACTCCTACGAGCAGTACTTC
CDR3: CSVESGDSYEQYF
size: many
J: TRBJ2-7
D: NA
V: TRBV29-1

DNA: TGTGCCAGCAGCGAACAAGGGCCTGGGGCCAACGTCCTGACTTTC
CDR3: CASSEQGPGANVLTF
size: few
J: TRBJ2-6
D: NA
V: TRBV9

DNA: TGTGCCAGCAGTGTTACCGCGGAGGAGCAGTACTTC
CDR3: CASSVTAEEQYF
size: NA
J: TRBJ2-7
D: NA
V: TRBV25-1